This T cell receptor beta chain stems from a study of shared T cell receptors in the human thymus. Data came from immunoSEQ multiplex PCR; TCRdb stores just in-frame clones and leaves some out. The table shows about 380,000 clones, with 95% occurring only once. The CDR3 loop spans 17 amino acids. Germline loops: CDR1 ENHRY, CDR2 SYGVKD. The J segment lost 4 bases and the V segment lost 6 bases, leaving 9 bases of the junction unmatched. The genes are TRBV10-3 and TRBJ2-6; 10 positions match TRBD1. The receptor's source is a human donor. Source material: thymocytes. CDR3 in amino acids: CAIRGQGTPSGANVLTF. The CDR3 DNA is TGTGCCATCAGGGGACAGGGGACCCCATCAGGGGCCAACGTCCTGACTTTC.